This TCR beta chain was profiled in a study of shared clonotypes between healthy human individuals. Study-level findings and limits: Lower generation probabilities were found for non-shared clonotypes than for those shared by all four donors. The study's rarefaction showed incomplete sorted-subset sequencing despite large depth.

Trimming removed 4 bases from V and 3 bases from J, with 8 bases in between. The CDR3 is made up of 13 amino acids. The V gene's germline CDR1 is KGHSH and CDR2 LQKENI. Libraries were prepared by immunoSEQ multiplex PCR; TCRdb keeps only in-frame clonotypes and omits some of them. The sample contains around 2.1 million clones, under 97% of which appear only once. Regarding this clone: Its antigen is still unknown.

The chain joins TRBV18 to TRBJ2-3; D unclear. This clonotype was obtained from a man aged 18-30 years in good health. Sequenced input: naive CD4+ T cells sorted from blood. Subset reported: CD45RA+ positively selected. CDR3 region: CASSHKMTDTQYF. CDR3 in DNA: TGTGCCAGCTCACACAAAATGACAGATACGCAGTATTTT.